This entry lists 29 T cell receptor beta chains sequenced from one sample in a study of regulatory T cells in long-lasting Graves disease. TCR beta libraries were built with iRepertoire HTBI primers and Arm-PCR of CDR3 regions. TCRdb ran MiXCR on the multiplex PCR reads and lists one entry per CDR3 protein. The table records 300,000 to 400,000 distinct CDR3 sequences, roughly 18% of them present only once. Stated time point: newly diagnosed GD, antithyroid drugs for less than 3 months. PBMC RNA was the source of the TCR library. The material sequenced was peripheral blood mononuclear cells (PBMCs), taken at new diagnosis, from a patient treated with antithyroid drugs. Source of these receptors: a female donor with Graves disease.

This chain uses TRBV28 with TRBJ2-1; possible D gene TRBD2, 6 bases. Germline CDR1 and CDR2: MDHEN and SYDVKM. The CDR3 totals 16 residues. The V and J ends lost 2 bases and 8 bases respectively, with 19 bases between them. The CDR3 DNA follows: TGTGCCAGCAGTTTAACGGGGGATAAGGGCCACGATGAGCAGTTCTTC. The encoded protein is CASSLTGDKGHDEQFF.

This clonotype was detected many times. CDR3 sequence (DNA): TGTGCCAGCAGTCAGGACCCGCGGGAGCAGTACTTC. This translates into CASSQDPREQYF. The chain carries TRBV2 and TRBJ2-7; D remains unclear. From germline, CDR1 is SNHLY and CDR2 FYNNEI. V shed 5 bases and J shed 7 bases, with 12 bases lying between them. CDR3 length equals 12 residues. Full variable domain (missing parts from reference TRBV2 and TRBJ2-7): EPEVTQTPSHQVTQMGQEVILRCVPISNHLYFYWYRQILGQKVEFLVSFYNNEISEKSEIFDDQFSVERPDGSNFTLKIRSTKLEDSAMYFCASSQDPREQYFGPGTRLTVT.

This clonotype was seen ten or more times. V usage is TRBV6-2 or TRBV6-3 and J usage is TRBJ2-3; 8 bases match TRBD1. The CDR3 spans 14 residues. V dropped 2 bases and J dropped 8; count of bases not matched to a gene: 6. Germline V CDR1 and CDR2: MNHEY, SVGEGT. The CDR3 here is CASSYGQGVGTQYF. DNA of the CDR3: TGTGCCAGCAGTTACGGACAGGGCGTTGGTACGCAGTATTTT.

The DNA for the CDR3 is TGTGCCAGTATCGCAGGGCTCTACCAGCCCCAGCATTTT. Encoded protein: CASIAGLYQPQHF. V gene TRBV19 combines with J gene TRBJ1-5; the D gene is possibly TRBD1 (5 bases). Trimming cost V 7 bases and J 7 bases, with 14 bases left between them. CDR3 length equals 13 residues. Germline V gene sequence: CDR1 LNHDA, CDR2 SQIVND (reference sequence). The whole variable domain, remainder taken from reference TRBV19 and TRBJ1-5, is DGGITQSPKYLFRKEGQNVTLSCEQNLNHDAMYWYRQDPGQGLRLIYYSQIVNDFQKGDIAEGYSVSREKKESFPLTVTSAQKNPTAFYLCASIAGLYQPQHFGDGTRLSIL.

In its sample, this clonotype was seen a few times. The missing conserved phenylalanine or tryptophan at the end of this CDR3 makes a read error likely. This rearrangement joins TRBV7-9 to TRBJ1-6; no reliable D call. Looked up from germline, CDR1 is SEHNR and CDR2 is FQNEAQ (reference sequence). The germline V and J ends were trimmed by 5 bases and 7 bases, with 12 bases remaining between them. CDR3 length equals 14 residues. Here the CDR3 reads CASSPVTGNSPLHS. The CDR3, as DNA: TGTGCCAGCAGCCCTGTGACGGGGAATTCACCCCTCCACTCT.

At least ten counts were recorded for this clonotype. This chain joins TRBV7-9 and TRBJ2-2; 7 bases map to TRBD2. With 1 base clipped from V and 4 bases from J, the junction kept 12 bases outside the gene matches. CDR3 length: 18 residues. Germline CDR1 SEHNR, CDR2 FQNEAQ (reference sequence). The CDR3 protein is CASSLVGGRGLSTGELFF. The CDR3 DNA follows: TGTGCCAGCAGCTTAGTGGGCGGGAGAGGATTGTCCACCGGGGAGCTGTTTTTT. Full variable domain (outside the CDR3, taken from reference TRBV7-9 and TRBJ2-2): DTGVSQNPRHKITKRGQNVTFRCDPISEHNRLYWYRQTLGQGPEFLTYFQNEAQLEKSRLLSDRFSAERPKGSFSTLEIQRTEQGDSAMYLCASSLVGGRGLSTGELFFGEGSRLTVL.

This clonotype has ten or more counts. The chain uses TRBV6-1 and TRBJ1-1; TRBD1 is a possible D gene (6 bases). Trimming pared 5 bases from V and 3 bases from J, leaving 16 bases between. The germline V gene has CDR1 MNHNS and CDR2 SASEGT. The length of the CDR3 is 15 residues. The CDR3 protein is CASSPQGRSYTEAFF. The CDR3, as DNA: TGTGCCAGCAGTCCACAGGGACGGTCGTACACTGAAGCTTTCTTT.

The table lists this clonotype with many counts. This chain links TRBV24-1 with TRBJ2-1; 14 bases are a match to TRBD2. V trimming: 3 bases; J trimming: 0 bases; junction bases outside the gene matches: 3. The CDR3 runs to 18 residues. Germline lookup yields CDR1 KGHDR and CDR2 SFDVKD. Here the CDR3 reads CATSDPGTSGSSYNEQFF. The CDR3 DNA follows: TGTGCCACCAGTGATCCTGGGACTAGCGGGAGCTCCTACAATGAGCAGTTCTTC.

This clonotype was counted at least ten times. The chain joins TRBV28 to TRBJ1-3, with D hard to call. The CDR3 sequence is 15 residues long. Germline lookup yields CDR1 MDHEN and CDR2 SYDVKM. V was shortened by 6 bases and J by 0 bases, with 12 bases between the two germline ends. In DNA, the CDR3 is TGTGCCAGCAGGGCCACGGGGAGCTCTGGAAACACCATATATTTT. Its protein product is CASRATGSSGNTIYF.

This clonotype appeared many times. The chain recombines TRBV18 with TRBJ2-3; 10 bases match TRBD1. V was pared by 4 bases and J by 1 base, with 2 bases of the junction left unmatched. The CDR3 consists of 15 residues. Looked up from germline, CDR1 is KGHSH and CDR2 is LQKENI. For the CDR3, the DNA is TGTGCCAGCTCACATGGGACAGGGGGCACAGATACGCAGTATTTT. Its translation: CASSHGTGGTDTQYF.

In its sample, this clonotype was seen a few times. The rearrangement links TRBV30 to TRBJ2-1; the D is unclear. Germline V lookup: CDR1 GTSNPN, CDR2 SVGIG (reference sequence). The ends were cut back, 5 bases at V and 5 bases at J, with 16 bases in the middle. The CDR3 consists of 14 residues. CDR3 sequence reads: CAWDGRARHNEQFF. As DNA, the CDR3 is TGTGCCTGGGATGGGCGCGCGAGACACAATGAGCAGTTCTTC.

The CDR3 coding sequence is TGTGCCAGCAAAAAGACAGGGTTAAGTCAGCCCCAGCATTTT. Its protein product is CASKKTGLSQPQHF. The V gene is TRBV6-2 or TRBV6-3, the J gene TRBJ1-5; 7 bases map to TRBD1. The CDR3 has 14 residues. Germline CDR1 is MNHEY and CDR2 is SVGEGT. V dropped 7 bases and J dropped 6; count of bases not matched to a gene: 9.

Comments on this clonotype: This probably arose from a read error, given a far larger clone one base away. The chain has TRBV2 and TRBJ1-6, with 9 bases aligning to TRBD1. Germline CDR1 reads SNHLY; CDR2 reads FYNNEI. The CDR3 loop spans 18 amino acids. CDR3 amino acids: CASSPGQGTARGNPPLHF. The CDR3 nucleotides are TGTGCCAGCAGCCCGGGACAGGGTACGGCAAGGGGTAATCCACCCCTCCACTTT.

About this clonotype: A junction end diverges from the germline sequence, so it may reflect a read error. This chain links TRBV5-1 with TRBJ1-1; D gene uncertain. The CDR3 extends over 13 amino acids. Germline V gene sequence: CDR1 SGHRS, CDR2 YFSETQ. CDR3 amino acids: CASSLLGNTDAFF. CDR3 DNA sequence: TGCGCCAGCAGCTTGCTGGGGAACACTGACGCTTTCTTT.

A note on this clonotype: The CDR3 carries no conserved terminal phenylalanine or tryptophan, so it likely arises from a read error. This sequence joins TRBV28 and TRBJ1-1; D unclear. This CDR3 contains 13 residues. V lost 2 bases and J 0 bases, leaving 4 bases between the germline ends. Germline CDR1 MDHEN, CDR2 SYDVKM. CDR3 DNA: TGTGCCAGCAGTTTACAGGTGAACACTGAAGCTTTCTCT. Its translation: CASSLQVNTEAFS.

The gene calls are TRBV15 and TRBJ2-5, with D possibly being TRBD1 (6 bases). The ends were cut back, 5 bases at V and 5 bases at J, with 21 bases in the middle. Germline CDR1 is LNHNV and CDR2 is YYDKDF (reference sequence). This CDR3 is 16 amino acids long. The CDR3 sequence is CATSPNRGSRGETQYF. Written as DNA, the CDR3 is TGTGCCACCAGCCCAAATAGGGGGAGTAGAGGGGAGACCCAGTACTTC.

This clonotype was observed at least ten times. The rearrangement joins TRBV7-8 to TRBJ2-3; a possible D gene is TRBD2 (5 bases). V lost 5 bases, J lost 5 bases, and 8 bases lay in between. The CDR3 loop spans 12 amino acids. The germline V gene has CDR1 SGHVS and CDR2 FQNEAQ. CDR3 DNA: TGTGCCAGCAGCCCCGAGGGAGATACGCAGTATTTT. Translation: CASSPEGDTQYF.

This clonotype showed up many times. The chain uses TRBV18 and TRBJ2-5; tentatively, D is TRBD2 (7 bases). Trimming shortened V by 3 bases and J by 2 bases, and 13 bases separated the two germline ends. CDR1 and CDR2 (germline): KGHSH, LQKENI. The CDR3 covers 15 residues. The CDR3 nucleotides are TGTGCCAGCTCACCGGGGGGGACAACGCAAGAGACCCAGTACTTC. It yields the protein CASSPGGTTQETQYF.

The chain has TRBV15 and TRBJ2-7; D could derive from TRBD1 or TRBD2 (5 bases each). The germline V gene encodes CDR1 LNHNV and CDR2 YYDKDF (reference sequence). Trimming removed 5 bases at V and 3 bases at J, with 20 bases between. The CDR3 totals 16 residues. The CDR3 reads CATSQAFGTANYEQYF. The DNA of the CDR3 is TGTGCCACCAGCCAAGCATTTGGGACGGCTAACTACGAGCAGTACTTC.

CDR3 DNA: TGTGCCAGCATTAAAAGCGGGAGGGCCCCCAATGAGCAGTTCTTC. It translates to CASIKSGRAPNEQFF. The V call is TRBV12-3 or TRBV12-4, the J call TRBJ2-1; TRBD2 matches at 10 bases. V lost 7 bases and J lost 6; bases outside the gene matches: 9. The CDR3 has 15 amino acids.

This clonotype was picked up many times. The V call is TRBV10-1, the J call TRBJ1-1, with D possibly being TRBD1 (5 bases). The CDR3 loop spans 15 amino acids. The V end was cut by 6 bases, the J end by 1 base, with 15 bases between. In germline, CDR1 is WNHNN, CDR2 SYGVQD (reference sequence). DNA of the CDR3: TGCGCCAGCAGACGGGACCGAGGAGCGAACACTGAAGCTTTCTTT. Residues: CASRRDRGANTEAFF.

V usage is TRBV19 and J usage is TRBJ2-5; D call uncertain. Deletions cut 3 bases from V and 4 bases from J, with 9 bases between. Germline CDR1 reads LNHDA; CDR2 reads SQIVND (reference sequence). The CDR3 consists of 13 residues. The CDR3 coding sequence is TGTGCCAGTAGTATGAGATGGGCAGAGACCCAGTACTTC. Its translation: CASSMRWAETQYF.

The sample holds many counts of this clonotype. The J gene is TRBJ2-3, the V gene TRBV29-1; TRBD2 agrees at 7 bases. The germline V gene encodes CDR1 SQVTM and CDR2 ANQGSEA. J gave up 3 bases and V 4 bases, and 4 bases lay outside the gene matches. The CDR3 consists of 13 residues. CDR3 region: CSVAGGRTDTQYF. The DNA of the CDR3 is TGCAGCGTTGCGGGAGGTAGGACAGATACGCAGTATTTT.

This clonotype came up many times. CDR3 in amino acids: CASGLPDRVPNTEAFF. The CDR3 DNA follows: TGTGCTAGTGGTTTGCCCGACAGGGTTCCGAACACTGAAGCTTTCTTT. The genes are TRBV12-5 and TRBJ1-1, with 7 nucleotides matching TRBD1. Trimming at V came to 2 bases and at J to 1 base, leaving 7 bases not matched to a gene. In germline, CDR1 is LGHNT, CDR2 FRNRAP. The length of the CDR3 is 16 residues.

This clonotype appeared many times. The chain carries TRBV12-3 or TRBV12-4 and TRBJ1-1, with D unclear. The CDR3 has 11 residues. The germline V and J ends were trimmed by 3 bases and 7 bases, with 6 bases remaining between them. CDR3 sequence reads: CASSFTSEAFF. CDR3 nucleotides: TGTGCCAGCAGTTTCACGAGTGAAGCTTTCTTT.

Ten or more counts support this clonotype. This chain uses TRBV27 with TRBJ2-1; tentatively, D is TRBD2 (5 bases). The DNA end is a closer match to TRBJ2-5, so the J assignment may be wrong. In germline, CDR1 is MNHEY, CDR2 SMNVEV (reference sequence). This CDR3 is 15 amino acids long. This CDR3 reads CASSLTHGNQETQYF. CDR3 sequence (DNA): TGTGCCAGCAGTTTAACACACGGGAACCAAGAGACCCAGTACTTC.

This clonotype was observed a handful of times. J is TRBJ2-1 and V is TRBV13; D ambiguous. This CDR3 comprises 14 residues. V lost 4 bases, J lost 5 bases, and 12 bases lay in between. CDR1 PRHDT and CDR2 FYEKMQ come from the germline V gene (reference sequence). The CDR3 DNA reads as TGTGCCAGCAGCTACCCTCTTAAAGACAATGAGCAGTTCTTC. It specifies CASSYPLKDNEQFF.

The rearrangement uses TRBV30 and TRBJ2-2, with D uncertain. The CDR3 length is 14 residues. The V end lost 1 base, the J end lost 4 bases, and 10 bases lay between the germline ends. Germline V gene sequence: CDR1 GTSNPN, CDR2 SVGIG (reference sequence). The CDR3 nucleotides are TGTGCCTGGAGTGCGACTTTGACCACCGGGGAGCTGTTTTTT. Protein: CAWSATLTTGELFF.

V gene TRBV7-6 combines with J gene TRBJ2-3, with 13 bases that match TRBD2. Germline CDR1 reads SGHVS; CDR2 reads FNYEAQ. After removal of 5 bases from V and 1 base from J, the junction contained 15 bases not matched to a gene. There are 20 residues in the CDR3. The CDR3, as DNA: TGTGCCAGCAGCCTAAACCCGCTACTAGCGGGAGGGCCGGGCACAGATACGCAGTATTTT. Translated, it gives CASSLNPLLAGGPGTDTQYF.